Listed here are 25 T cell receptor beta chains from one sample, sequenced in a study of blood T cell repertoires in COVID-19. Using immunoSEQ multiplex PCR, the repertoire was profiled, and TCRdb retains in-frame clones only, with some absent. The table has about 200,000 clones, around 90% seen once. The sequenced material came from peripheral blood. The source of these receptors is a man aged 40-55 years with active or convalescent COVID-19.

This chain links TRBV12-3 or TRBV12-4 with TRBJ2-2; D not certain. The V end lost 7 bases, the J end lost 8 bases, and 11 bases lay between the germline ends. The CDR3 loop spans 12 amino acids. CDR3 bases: TGTGCCAGCACACACCGACAAGGGGAGCTGTTTTTT. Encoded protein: CASTHRQGELFF.

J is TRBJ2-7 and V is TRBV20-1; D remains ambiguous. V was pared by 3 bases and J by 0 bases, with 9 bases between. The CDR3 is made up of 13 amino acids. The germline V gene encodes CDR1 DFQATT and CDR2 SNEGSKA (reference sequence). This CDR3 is CSASSSGSYEQYF. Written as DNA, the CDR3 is TGCAGTGCTAGTAGTTCCGGCTCCTACGAGCAGTACTTC.

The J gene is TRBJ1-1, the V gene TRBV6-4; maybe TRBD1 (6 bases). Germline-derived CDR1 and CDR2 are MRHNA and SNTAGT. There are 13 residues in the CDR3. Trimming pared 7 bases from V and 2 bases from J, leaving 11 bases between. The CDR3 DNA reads TGTGCCAGCAAAATGGGACAAAACACTGAAGCTTTCTTT. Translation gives CASKMGQNTEAFF.

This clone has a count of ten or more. Here the CDR3 reads CASSQSIRPRESIQYF. The CDR3 nucleotides are TGTGCCAGCAGCCAATCGATCCGGCCTCGGGAAAGCATTCAGTACTTC. V gene TRBV7-2 combines with J gene TRBJ2-4; possible D gene TRBD2, 5 bases. Between the trimmed V and J ends, which lost 5 bases and 9 bases, there was a span of 23 bases. The CDR3 totals 16 residues. CDR1 and CDR2 (germline): SGHTA, FQGNSA.

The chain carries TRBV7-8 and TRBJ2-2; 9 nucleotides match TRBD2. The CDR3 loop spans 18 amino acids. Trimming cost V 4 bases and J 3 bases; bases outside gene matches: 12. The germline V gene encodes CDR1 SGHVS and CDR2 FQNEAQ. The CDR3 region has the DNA TGTGCCAGCAGCTCGGGGGTTAGCGGGAGCTCATACACCGGGGAGCTGTTTTTT. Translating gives CASSSGVSGSSYTGELFF.

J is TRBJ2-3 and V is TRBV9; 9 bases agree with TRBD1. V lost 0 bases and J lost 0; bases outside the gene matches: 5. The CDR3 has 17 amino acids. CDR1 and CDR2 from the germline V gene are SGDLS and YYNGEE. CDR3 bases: TGTGCCAGCAGCGTAGGGTCGGGACAGGGAAGCACAGATACGCAGTATTTT. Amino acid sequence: CASSVGSGQGSTDTQYF.

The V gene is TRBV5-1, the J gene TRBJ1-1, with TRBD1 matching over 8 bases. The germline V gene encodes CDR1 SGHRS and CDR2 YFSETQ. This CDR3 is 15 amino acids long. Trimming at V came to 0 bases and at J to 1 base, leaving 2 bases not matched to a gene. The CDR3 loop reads CASSLGTGKNTEAFF. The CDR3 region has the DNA TGCGCCAGCAGCTTGGGGACAGGGAAGAACACTGAAGCTTTCTTT.

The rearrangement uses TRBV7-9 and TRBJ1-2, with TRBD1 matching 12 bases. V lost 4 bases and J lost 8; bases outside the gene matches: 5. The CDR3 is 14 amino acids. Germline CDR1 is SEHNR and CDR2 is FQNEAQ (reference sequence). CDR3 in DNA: TGTGCCAGCAGCTGGGGACAGGGGGCAGAAGGCTACACCTTC. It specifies CASSWGQGAEGYTF. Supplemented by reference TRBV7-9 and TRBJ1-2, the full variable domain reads DTGVSQNPRHKITKRGQNVTFRCDPISEHNRLYWYRQTLGQGPEFLTYFQNEAQLEKSRLLSDRFSAERPKGSFSTLEIQRTEQGDSAMYLCASSWGQGAEGYTFGSGTRLTVV.

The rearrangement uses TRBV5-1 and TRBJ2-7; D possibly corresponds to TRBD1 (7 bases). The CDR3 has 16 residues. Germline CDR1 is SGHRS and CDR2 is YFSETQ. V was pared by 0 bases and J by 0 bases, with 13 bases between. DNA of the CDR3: TGCGCCAGCAGCTTGGACTCAGGGGGGATCTCCTACGAGCAGTACTTC. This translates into CASSLDSGGISYEQYF.

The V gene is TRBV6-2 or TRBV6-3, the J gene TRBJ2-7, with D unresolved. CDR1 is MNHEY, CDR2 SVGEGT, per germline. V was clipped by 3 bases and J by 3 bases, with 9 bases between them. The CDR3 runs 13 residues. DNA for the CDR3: TGTGCCAGCAGTTATGAGGAAGGCTACGAGCAGTACTTC. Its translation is CASSYEEGYEQYF.

The CDR3 region is CASSSGLTEQFF. CDR3 DNA sequence: TGTGCCAGCAGCTCCGGTCTCACTGAGCAGTTCTTC. V and J are TRBV7-9 and TRBJ2-1; the D is unclear. The CDR3 sequence is 12 residues long. Looked up from germline, CDR1 is SEHNR and CDR2 is FQNEAQ (reference sequence). V dropped 4 bases and J dropped 9 bases, with 10 bases sitting between them. Full variable domain (remainder filled in from reference TRBV7-9 and TRBJ2-1): DTGVSQNPRHKITKRGQNVTFRCDPISEHNRLYWYRQTLGQGPEFLTYFQNEAQLEKSRLLSDRFSAERPKGSFSTLEIQRTEQGDSAMYLCASSSGLTEQFFGPGTRLTVL.

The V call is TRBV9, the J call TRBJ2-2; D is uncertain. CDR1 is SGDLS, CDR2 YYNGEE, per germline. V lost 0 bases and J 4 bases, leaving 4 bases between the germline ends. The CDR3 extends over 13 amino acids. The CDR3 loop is CASSVASTGELFF. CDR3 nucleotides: TGTGCCAGCAGCGTAGCTAGCACCGGGGAGCTGTTTTTT.

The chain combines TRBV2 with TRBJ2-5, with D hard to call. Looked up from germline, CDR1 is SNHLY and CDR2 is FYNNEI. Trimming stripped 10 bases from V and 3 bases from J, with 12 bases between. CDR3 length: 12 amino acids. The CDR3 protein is CATSLAEETQYF. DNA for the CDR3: TGTGCCACTTCGCTGGCTGAAGAGACCCAGTACTTC.

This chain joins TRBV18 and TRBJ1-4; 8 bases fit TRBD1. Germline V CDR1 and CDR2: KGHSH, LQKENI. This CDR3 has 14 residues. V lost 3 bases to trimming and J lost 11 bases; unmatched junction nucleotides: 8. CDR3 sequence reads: CASSPPGQGLKLFF. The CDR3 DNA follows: TGTGCCAGCTCACCTCCCGGACAGGGCCTTAAACTGTTTTTT.

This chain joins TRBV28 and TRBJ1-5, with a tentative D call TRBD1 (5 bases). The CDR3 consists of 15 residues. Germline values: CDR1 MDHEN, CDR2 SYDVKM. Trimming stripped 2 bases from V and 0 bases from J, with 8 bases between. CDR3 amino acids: CASSLGRASNQPQHF. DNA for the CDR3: TGTGCCAGCAGTTTAGGCAGGGCTAGCAATCAGCCCCAGCATTTT.

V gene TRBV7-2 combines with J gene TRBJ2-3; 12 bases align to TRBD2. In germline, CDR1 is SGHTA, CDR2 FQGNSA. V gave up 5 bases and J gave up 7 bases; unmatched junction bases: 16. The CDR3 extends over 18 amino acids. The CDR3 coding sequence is TGTGCCAGCAGCCGGACTAGCGGGGTCACCTGGCGCCCGCATACGCAGTATTTT. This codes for CASSRTSGVTWRPHTQYF. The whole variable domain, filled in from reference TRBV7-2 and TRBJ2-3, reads GAGVSQSPSNKVTEKGKDVELRCDPISGHTALYWYRQSLGQGLEFLIYFQGNSAPDKSGLPSDRFSAERTGGSVSTLTIQRTQQEDSAVYLCASSRTSGVTWRPHTQYFGPGTRLTVL.

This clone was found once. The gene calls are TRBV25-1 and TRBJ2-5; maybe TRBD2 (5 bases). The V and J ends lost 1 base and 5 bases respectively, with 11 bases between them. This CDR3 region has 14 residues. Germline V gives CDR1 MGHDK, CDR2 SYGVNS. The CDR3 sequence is CASSESAVAETQYF. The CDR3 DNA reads TGTGCCAGCAGTGAATCCGCTGTAGCGGAGACCCAGTACTTC.

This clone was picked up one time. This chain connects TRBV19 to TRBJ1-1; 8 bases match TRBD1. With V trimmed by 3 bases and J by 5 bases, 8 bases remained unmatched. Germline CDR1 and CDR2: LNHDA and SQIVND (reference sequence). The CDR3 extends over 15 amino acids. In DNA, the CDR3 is TGTGCCAGTAGTATCCTAAAAACAGGGGGAACTGAAGCTTTCTTT. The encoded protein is CASSILKTGGTEAFF.

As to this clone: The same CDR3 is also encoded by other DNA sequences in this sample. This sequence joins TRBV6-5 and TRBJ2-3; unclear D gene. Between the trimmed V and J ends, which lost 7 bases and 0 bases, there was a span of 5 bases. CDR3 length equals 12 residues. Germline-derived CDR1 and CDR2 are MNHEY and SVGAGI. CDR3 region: CASTGSTDTQYF. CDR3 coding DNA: TGTGCCAGCACCGGGAGCACAGATACGCAGTATTTT.

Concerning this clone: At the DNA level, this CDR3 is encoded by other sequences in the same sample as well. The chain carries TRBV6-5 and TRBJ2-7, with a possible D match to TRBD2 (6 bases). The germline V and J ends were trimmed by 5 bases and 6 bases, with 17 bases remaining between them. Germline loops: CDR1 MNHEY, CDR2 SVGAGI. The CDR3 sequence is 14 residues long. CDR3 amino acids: CASSPTRFGAEQYF. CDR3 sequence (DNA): TGTGCCAGCAGTCCGACTAGGTTCGGCGCCGAGCAGTACTTC.

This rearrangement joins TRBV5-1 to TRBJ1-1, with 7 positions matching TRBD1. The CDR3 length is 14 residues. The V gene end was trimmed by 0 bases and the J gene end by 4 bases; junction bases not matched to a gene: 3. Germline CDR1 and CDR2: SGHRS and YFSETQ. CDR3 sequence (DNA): TGCGCCAGCAGCTTGGCCCCAGGGGGCACTGAAGCTTTCTTT. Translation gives CASSLAPGGTEAFF.

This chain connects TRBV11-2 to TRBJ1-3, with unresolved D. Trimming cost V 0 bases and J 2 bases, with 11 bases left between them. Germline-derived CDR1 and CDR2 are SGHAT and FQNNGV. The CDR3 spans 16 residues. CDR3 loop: CASSLDFSVAGNTIYF. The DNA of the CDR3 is TGTGCCAGCAGCTTAGATTTTTCGGTAGCTGGAAACACCATATATTTT.

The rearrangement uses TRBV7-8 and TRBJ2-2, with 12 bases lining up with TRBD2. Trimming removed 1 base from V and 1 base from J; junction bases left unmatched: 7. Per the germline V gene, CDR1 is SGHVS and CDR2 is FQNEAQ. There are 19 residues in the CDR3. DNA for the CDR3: TGTGCCAGCAGCTTAGGGTGGCTAGCGGGAGGGCAGAACACCGGGGAGCTGTTTTTT. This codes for CASSLGWLAGGQNTGELFF.

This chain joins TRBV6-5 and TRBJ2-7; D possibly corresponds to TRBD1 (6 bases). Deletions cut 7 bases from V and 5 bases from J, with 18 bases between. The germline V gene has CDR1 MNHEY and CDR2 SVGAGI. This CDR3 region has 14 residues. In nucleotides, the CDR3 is TGTGCCAGCACTCCCAGCAGGGGCAATCACGAGCAGTACTTC. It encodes CASTPSRGNHEQYF.

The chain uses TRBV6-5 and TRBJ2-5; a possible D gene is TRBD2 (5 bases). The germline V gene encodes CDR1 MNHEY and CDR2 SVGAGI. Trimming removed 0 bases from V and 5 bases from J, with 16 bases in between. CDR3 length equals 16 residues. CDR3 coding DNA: TGTGCCAGCAGTTACTCGATGTCCACCGAGGGTGAGACCCAGTACTTC. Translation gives CASSYSMSTEGETQYF.